This is a list of T cell receptor beta chains from one sample in a study of T cell repertoires in cytomegalovirus infection. One entry per CDR3 protein, called by TCRdb with MiXCR from the reads. The sample lists about 310,000 distinct CDR3 sequences; 25% were seen once. These receptors have no known antigen. Here the sequenced sample was cultured PBMCs, taken from culture after CMV antigen stimulation. Receptor source: a human donor in good health (CMV status not recorded). Some clones in this sample may be carry-over from other donors' samples. Each CDR3 is given with its conserved first and last residue. The D gene is left open where the match is weak. Size is omitted from some rows. Given values are once, few, many or a class for expanded clones.

. | TRBJ2-1 | TRBV23-1 | . | TGCGCCAGCAGTCAAGACAGGGAGGTTGGAAATGAGCAGTTCTTC | CASSQDREVGNEQFF
TRBD2 | TRBJ2-3 | TRBV5-1 | . | TGCGCCAGCAGCTTGACACTAGCGGGAGAAGGTGATACGCAGTATTTT | CASSLTLAGEGDTQYF
. | TRBJ2-7 | TRBV20-1 | . | TGCAGTGCTAGAGAAGGATGGGAGCGGTCCGGATACGAGCAGTACTTC | CSAREGWERSGYEQYF
TRBD2 | TRBJ2-3 | TRBV7-8 | few | TGTGCCAGCAGCTTTGTAACTAGCGGGAGTACAGATACGCAGTATTTT | CASSFVTSGSTDTQYF
TRBD2 | TRBJ2-1 | TRBV11-2 | . | TGTGCCAGCAGCCCAGCGGGGTCCTACAATGAGCAGTTCTTC | CASSPAGSYNEQFF
. | TRBJ2-2 | TRBV7-8 | many | TGTGCCAGCAGCGCCGACGGAGTATCCACCGGGGAGCTGTTTTTT | CASSADGVSTGELFF
TRBD2 | TRBJ2-2 | TRBV6-2/TRBV6-3 | few | TGTGCCAGCAGTTACTCGAGACTAGCGGCGAACACCGGGGAGCTGTTTTTT | CASSYSRLAANTGELFF
. | TRBJ1-1 | TRBV10-3 | . | TGTGCCATCAGCACAGCCAACACTGAAGCTTTCTTT | CAISTANTEAFF
TRBD1 | TRBJ1-2 | TRBV7-9 | many | TGTGCCAGCAGCCCGGCCGGGACAGTCTATGGCTACACCTTC | CASSPAGTVYGYTF
TRBD1 | TRBJ1-2 | TRBV7-9 | many | TGTGCCAGCAGGCCTACAGGGGCGACTCGGGACTATGGCTACACCTTC | CASRPTGATRDYGYTF
TRBD1 | TRBJ2-7 | TRBV20-1 | . | TGCAGTGCTACCGGACAGGGCTACGAGCAGTACTTC | CSATGQGYEQYF
. | TRBJ2-5 | TRBV7-4 | few | TGTGCCAGCAGCTTAGGGTCGTACCAAGAGACCCAGTACTTC | CASSLGSYQETQYF
TRBD2 | TRBJ2-2 | TRBV6-5 | . | TGTGCCAGCCGGAGGGGAGCTAGCGGGAGGAGATCGAACACCGGGGAGCTGTTTTTT | CASRRGASGRRSNTGELFF
TRBD2 | TRBJ2-3 | TRBV7-2 | many | TGTGCCAGCAGGGCTAGCGGAAACACAGATACGCAGTATTTT | CASRASGNTDTQYF
. | TRBJ1-1 | TRBV11-3 | . | TGTGCCAGCAGCTTAGGCGGGGGAAATCAAGCTTTCTTT | CASSLGGGNQAFF
TRBD1 | TRBJ1-2 | TRBV5-1 | . | TGCGCCAGCAGCCCAGCGGGGGGGACAGGGGAAGGCTACACCTTC | CASSPAGGTGEGYTF
TRBD1 | TRBJ2-5 | TRBV13 | many | TGTGCCAGCAGCTACGGGACAGTCCAAGAGACCCAGTACTTC | CASSYGTVQETQYF
TRBD2 | TRBJ2-3 | TRBV7-9 | . | TGTGCCAGCAGCTTATGGGGGACTAGCGGGAGAAGCACAGATACGCAGTATTTT | CASSLWGTSGRSTDTQYF
. | TRBJ1-1 | TRBV6-1 | . | TGTGCCAGCAGCCGACTCGGGGGGGCCGTCACTGAAGCTTTCTTT | CASSRLGGAVTEAFF
. | TRBJ1-4 | TRBV2 | . | TGTGCCAGCAAAAGTCCGGGACTCGGGGCTAATGAAAAACTGTTTTTT | CASKSPGLGANEKLFF